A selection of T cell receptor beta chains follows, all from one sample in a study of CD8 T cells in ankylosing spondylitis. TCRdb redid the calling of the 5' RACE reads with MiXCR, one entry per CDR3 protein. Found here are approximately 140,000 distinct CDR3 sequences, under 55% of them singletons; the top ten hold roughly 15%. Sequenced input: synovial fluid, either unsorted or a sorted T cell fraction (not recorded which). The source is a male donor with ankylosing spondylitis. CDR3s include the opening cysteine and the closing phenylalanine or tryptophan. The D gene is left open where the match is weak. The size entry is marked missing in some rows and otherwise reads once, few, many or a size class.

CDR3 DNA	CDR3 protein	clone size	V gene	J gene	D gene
TGTGCCAGCGGATCTCCCAGGGGGGGGACCGGGGAGCTGTTTTTT	CASGSPRGGTGELFF	.	TRBV12-3/TRBV12-4	TRBJ2-2	.
TGTGCCAGCAGTTACCAGGGGTATGTCACAGATACGCAGTATTTT	CASSYQGYVTDTQYF	few	TRBV6-5	TRBJ2-3	.
TGTGCCAGCAGCGGACAGGGGGGTGAGCAGTACTTC	CASSGQGGEQYF	few	TRBV9	TRBJ2-7	TRBD1
TGTGCCAGCAGCTTGTTCGCTGATGCCTACGAGCAGTACTTC	CASSLFADAYEQYF	few	TRBV5-5	TRBJ2-7	.
TGTGCCAGCATAGGAGTCGACAGGGTAGCTTTCTTT	CASIGVDRVAFF	few	TRBV12-3/TRBV12-4	TRBJ1-1	TRBD1
TGCAGTGCTCGTACCGACAGGAATTCCTACGAGCAGTACTTC	CSARTDRNSYEQYF	.	TRBV20-1	TRBJ2-7	.
TGCAGTGCCAGTAGGCGACCAAATATGAACACTGAAGCTTTCTTT	CSASRRPNMNTEAFF	once	TRBV20-1	TRBJ1-1	.
TGTGCCAGCAGCCCAGGACTGGGTAGCGGGAGGTACACCGGGGAGCTGTTTTTT	CASSPGLGSGRYTGELFF	.	TRBV11-2	TRBJ2-2	TRBD2
TGTGCCAGCACCCTAGAGGGGGGCCTAGCGGGGGGCAGCTCCTACAATGAGCAGTTCTTC	CASTLEGGLAGGSSYNEQFF	.	TRBV13	TRBJ2-1	TRBD2
TGTGCCAGCAGTTATTGTACCCGTCCAGGGACAGGGGGAGTTTGTATCACTGAAGCTTTCTTT	CASSYCTRPGTGGVCITEAFF	.	TRBV27	TRBJ1-1	TRBD1
TGTGCCAGCAGGCCTGCTAACAATGAGCAGTTCTTC	CASRPANNEQFF	once	TRBV11-2	TRBJ2-1	.
TGCGCCAGCAGCTTGTACTGGGTTGGCTACACCTTC	CASSLYWVGYTF	few	TRBV5-1	TRBJ1-2	.
TGCGCCAGCAGCGCCTCCGAGGGGGGCTTTGGCTACACCTTC	CASSASEGGFGYTF	few	TRBV5-1	TRBJ1-2	.
TGTGCCAGCACCATTCGTCCTTGGCTTAGCTTT	CASTIRPWLSF	.	TRBV7-9	TRBJ1-1	.
TGTGCCAGCAGCTTAGGGGGGAACCCGAACACCGGGGAGCTGTTTTTT	CASSLGGNPNTGELFF	few	TRBV7-3	TRBJ2-2	.
TGTGCCAGCAGCGATTCCCCAGTGGAATCTTCACCCCTCCACTTT	CASSDSPVESSPLHF	.	TRBV28	TRBJ1-6	.
TGTGCCAGCAGTCCCAGCCTAGCGGGGGGACCCTACAATGAGCAGTTCTTC	CASSPSLAGGPYNEQFF	many	TRBV12-3/TRBV12-4	TRBJ2-1	TRBD2
TGTGCCACCAGTGACCCGCAAGACAGGGTGGAGACCCAGTACTTC	CATSDPQDRVETQYF	.	TRBV24-1	TRBJ2-5	TRBD1
TGTGCCAGCAGCCCTAATGAACCCCGGCGTGCGGATACGCAGTATTTT	CASSPNEPRRADTQYF	.	TRBV5-4	TRBJ2-3	.
TGTGCCAGTAGTATTTCTTTGGGTAATTCACCCCTCCACTTT	CASSISLGNSPLHF	few	TRBV19	TRBJ1-6	.
TGCGCCAGCAGCCAAGGGGCCGCTGGACGGTGGTCTGGAAACACCATATATTTT	CASSQGAAGRWSGNTIYF	few	TRBV4-1	TRBJ1-3	.
TGCGCCAGCAGCCCGGGACAGAGTGAAGCTTTCTTT	CASSPGQSEAFF	.	TRBV5-1	TRBJ1-1	TRBD1
TGTGCCAGCAGCTTAGCCCAGGGCCACCTATACAATGAGCAGTTCTTC	CASSLAQGHLYNEQFF	.	TRBV13	TRBJ2-1	.
TGCAGTGCTAGAGATGTGGCGGGGACTACCGGGGAGCTGTTTTTT	CSARDVAGTTGELFF	few	TRBV20-1	TRBJ2-2	.
TGTGCCAGCAGCTTAGGGACTAGCGGGAGACGTTTTGGGCAGTTCTTC	CASSLGTSGRRFGQFF	.	TRBV7-9	TRBJ2-1	TRBD2
TGTGCCAGCAGCTTAGGGGTCATAGGGGCGAACACTGAAGCTTTCTTT	CASSLGVIGANTEAFF	.	TRBV7-2	TRBJ1-1	.
TGTGCCAGCAGCCAATCAGTAGGACAGAATGAAAAACTGTTTTTT	CASSQSVGQNEKLFF	.	TRBV16	TRBJ1-4	.
TGTGCCAGCAGTTACCCCAGCCTTTCCTACGAGCAGTACTTC	CASSYPSLSYEQYF	.	TRBV6-2/TRBV6-3	TRBJ2-7	.
TGTGCCAGCAGTTCCTTCAGAGGGGCTTACGAGCAGTACTTC	CASSSFRGAYEQYF	.	TRBV6-2/TRBV6-3	TRBJ2-7	.
TGTGCCAGCAGCCAGACTTGGACTAGCGGCTACAATGAGCAGTTCTTC	CASSQTWTSGYNEQFF	.	TRBV3-1	TRBJ2-1	TRBD2
TGTGCCACCAGCCCGAGTGCTCAGGGGGTGGATACGCAGTATTTT	CATSPSAQGVDTQYF	.	TRBV15	TRBJ2-3	TRBD1
TGTGCCAGCAGTTTGGACAGCCCGACGGGGGGCAATCAGCCCCAGCATTTT	CASSLDSPTGGNQPQHF	.	TRBV12-3/TRBV12-4	TRBJ1-5	.
TGTGCCAGCAGCCGAGGGACTAGCGAGGACACAGATACGCAGTATTTT	CASSRGTSEDTDTQYF	.	TRBV28	TRBJ2-3	TRBD2
TGTGCCAGCAGATCTGGTGCAGGGACAGATACGCAGTATTTT	CASRSGAGTDTQYF	.	TRBV5-6	TRBJ2-3	.
TGCGCCAGCAGCCATTATAGGACAGGGGAGCTCTCACCCCTCCACTTT	CASSHYRTGELSPLHF	.	TRBV4-1	TRBJ1-6	TRBD1
TGCGCCAGCAGCCCCCTCGTTTACAATGAGCAGTTCTTC	CASSPLVYNEQFF	few	TRBV4-1	TRBJ2-1	.
TGTGCCAGCAGTTACCTGGTCCCCGAGGGCAATCAGCCCCAGCATTTT	CASSYLVPEGNQPQHF	.	TRBV6-5	TRBJ1-5	.
TGTGCCAGCAGTTCTCAACTACTCAGGGAACTATTCTACGAGCAGTACTTC	CASSSQLLRELFYEQYF	.	TRBV28	TRBJ2-7	.
TGCGCCAGCAGCCGGTTACCGTTCCCCAGTGAGCAGTTCTTC	CASSRLPFPSEQFF	few	TRBV5-1	TRBJ2-1	.
TGTGCCAGCAGTTTAGGAGGACTCAAAGGGGAGACCCAGTACTTC	CASSLGGLKGETQYF	.	TRBV12-3/TRBV12-4	TRBJ2-5	.
TGCGCCAGCAGCGGGAACGACGGCCACAATCAGCCCCAGCATTTT	CASSGNDGHNQPQHF	.	TRBV4-1	TRBJ1-5	.
TGTGCCATCAGCGCCGAAGGGTACGGTCAGCCCCAGCATTTT	CAISAEGYGQPQHF	.	TRBV10-3	TRBJ1-5	.
TGTGCCAGCAGCTCAGAGGGACACCCGAACACTGAAGCTTTCTTT	CASSSEGHPNTEAFF	few	TRBV11-3	TRBJ1-1	.
TGTGCCAGCAGCTTAGTGCGGCGGGCCCTATACAATGAGCAGTTCTTC	CASSLVRRALYNEQFF	.	TRBV7-8	TRBJ2-1	.
TGTGCCAGCAGCTTGGCCGGCGTTATGAACACTGAAGCTTTCTTT	CASSLAGVMNTEAFF	.	TRBV5-6	TRBJ1-1	.
TGTGCCAGCAGCCCGCGCCGTGGGACAGACACAGATACGCAGTATTTT	CASSPRRGTDTDTQYF	.	TRBV3-1	TRBJ2-3	TRBD1
TGTGCCAGCAGCATTCGACAGGAAAACACTGAAGCTTTCTTT	CASSIRQENTEAFF	few	TRBV12-3/TRBV12-4	TRBJ1-1	.
TGTGCCAGCAGTCCCCTTAGGGCCCTGACAGGGGAGGGCGGCTACACCTTC	CASSPLRALTGEGGYTF	.	TRBV27	TRBJ1-2	TRBD1
TGTGCCAGCAGCTTTACAGACCGCTGGGAGACCCAGTACTTC	CASSFTDRWETQYF	few	TRBV7-3	TRBJ2-5	.